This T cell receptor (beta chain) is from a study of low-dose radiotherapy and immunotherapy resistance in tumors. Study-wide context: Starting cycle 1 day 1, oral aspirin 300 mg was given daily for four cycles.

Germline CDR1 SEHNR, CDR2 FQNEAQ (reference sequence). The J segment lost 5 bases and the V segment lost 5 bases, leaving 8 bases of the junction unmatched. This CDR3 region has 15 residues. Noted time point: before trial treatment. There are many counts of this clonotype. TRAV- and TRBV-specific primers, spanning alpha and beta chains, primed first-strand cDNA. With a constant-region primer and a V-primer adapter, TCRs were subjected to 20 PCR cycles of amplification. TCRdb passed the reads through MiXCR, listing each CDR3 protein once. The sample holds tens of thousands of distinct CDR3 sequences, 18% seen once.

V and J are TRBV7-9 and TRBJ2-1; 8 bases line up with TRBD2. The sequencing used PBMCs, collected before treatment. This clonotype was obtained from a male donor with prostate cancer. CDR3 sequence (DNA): TGTGCCAGCAGCGGGAGCGGGAGCTCTCACAATGAGCAGTTCTTC. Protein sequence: CASSGSGSSHNEQFF.